The present TCR beta chain was sequenced within a study of blood T cell repertoires in COVID-19. Across the study: The study drew acute and convalescent COVID-19 samples from the United States, Italy and Spain.

Clones were read by immunoSEQ multiplex PCR, and TCRdb kept only the in-frame ones, dropping some. The sample includes 100,000 to 150,000 clones, around 76% of them seen just once. With 1 base removed from V and 1 base from J, the gap between germline ends came to 10 bases. Germline lookup yields CDR1 LNHDA and CDR2 SQIVND (reference sequence). This CDR3 comprises 15 residues. Sequencing input: peripheral blood. This chain uses TRBV19 with TRBJ1-2, with D possibly being TRBD1 (6 bases). The receptor was derived from a man aged 60-69 years with acute or convalescent COVID-19. The CDR3 reads CASSIGEGGNYGYTF. In nucleotides, the CDR3 is TGTGCCAGTAGTATAGGAGAAGGGGGTAACTATGGCTACACCTTC.